The 6 T cell receptor beta chains listed next were all sequenced from one sample in a study of CD8 T cells in ankylosing spondylitis. TCRdb reprocessed the 5' RACE reads with MiXCR, giving one entry per CDR3 protein. This table has some 270,000 distinct CDR3 sequences, 15% to 20% appearing once. Sequenced material: blood, either unsorted or a sorted T cell fraction (not recorded which). These receptors were taken from a male donor with ankylosing spondylitis or in good health (not recorded which).

This clonotype was found many times. The V and J genes are TRBV29-1 and TRBJ1-3; D not resolved. This CDR3 comprises 15 residues. The germline V and J ends were trimmed by 3 bases and 2 bases, with 14 bases remaining between them. CDR1 SQVTM and CDR2 ANQGSEA come from the germline V gene. CDR3 DNA sequence: TGCAGCGTTGAGTTGGCCTCCGCGGCTGGAAACACCATATATTTT. Protein: CSVELASAAGNTIYF.

The chain uses TRBV10-3 and TRBJ2-1; 8 bases are a match to TRBD1. CDR1 is ENHRY, CDR2 SYGVKD, per germline. There are 21 residues in the CDR3. Losses at the gene ends were 3 bases for V and 3 bases for J; bases not matched to a gene: 22. The CDR3 loop is CAISDPYKGMPQGAVYNEQFF. The CDR3 DNA sequence: TGTGCCATCAGTGATCCCTACAAGGGGATGCCCCAGGGGGCAGTCTACAATGAGCAGTTCTTC.

Only a few counts were recorded for this clonotype. This chain connects TRBV4-1 to TRBJ1-2, with 9 bases that match TRBD1. This CDR3 is built from 14 residues. The junction had 4 bases not matched to a gene; V was cut back by 2 bases and J by 6 bases. Germline-derived CDR1 and CDR2 are MGHRA and YSYEKL. DNA of the CDR3: TGCGCCAGCAGCCAACGGGACAGGGCGGATGGCTACACCTTC. Amino acids: CASSQRDRADGYTF.

This clonotype showed up just a few times. The chain links TRBV10-1 to TRBJ2-1, with 11 bases lining up with TRBD2. With 2 bases clipped from V and 4 bases from J, the junction kept 1 base outside the gene matches. The CDR3 consists of 15 residues. The germline V gene has CDR1 WNHNN and CDR2 SYGVQD (reference sequence). CDR3 region: CASSEASGRYNEQFF. CDR3 nucleotide sequence: TGCGCCAGCAGTGAGGCTAGCGGGAGGTACAATGAGCAGTTCTTC.

This clonotype was seen ten or more times. This chain links TRBV12-3 or TRBV12-4 with TRBJ1-6; D may be TRBD1 (6 bases). Trimming took off 5 bases at V and 7 bases at J, with 12 bases between the two ends. CDR3 length: 14 residues. The CDR3 coding sequence is TGTGCCAGCAGTGGGGGGGCGGGCAATTCACCCCTCCACTTT. It is translated as CASSGGAGNSPLHF.

The rearrangement links TRBV5-6 to TRBJ2-7, with D perhaps matching TRBD2 (6 bases). Between the trimmed V and J ends, which lost 4 bases and 6 bases, there was a span of 11 bases. This CDR3 has 12 amino acids. The germline V gene encodes CDR1 SGHDT and CDR2 YYEEEE. Here the CDR3 reads CASSAGRAEQYF. DNA for the CDR3: TGTGCCAGCAGCGCGGGAAGGGCCGAGCAGTACTTC.